Described below is a single T cell receptor (beta chain) sequence and its context. Authors' analysis steps: Using reference gene primer amplification, nucleated cell counts were estimated. TCRdb's table, derived via immunoSEQ multiplex PCR, lists solely in-frame clones and lacks some. V and J calls and clone size follow that table, whereas D and trimming were derived from the DNA. The table shows approximately 270,000 clones, with approximately 80% occurring only once. The CDR3 totals 12 residues. Germline V lookup: CDR1 MDHEN, CDR2 SYDVKM. Trimming removed 10 bases from V and 1 base from J, with 11 bases in between. The entry originates in a study of blood T cell repertoires in COVID-19. Study background: The United States, Italy and Spain were the sources of the acute and convalescent COVID-19 samples. Sample material is recorded as cDNA or gDNA derived from T cells, B-cell-depleted T cells, or PBMCs.

The receptor comes from an elderly man with acute or convalescent COVID-19. This chain connects TRBV28 to TRBJ2-7; a possible D gene is TRBD1 (6 bases). The sequenced sample consisted of peripheral blood. The CDR3 DNA reads as TGTGCCACCCTCAGGGGTTCCTACGAGCAGTACTTC. This sequence encodes CATLRGSYEQYF.